The 6 T cell receptor beta chains below come from one sample, sequenced in a study of beta chain features in type 1 diabetes. The whole isolated RNA underwent reverse transcription, so sequencing captured expressed TCRB transcripts. TCRdb's table, derived via immunoSEQ multiplex PCR, lists solely in-frame clones and lacks some. The sample lists some 900,000 clones; about 17% were seen once. The sample was naive CD4+ T cells from blood. Receptor source: a woman younger than 35 in good health.

The chain combines TRBV7-9 with TRBJ2-1; D remains ambiguous. V lost 7 bases and J 5 bases, leaving 3 bases between the germline ends. This CDR3 region has 10 residues. Germline V gene sequence: CDR1 SEHNR, CDR2 FQNEAQ (reference sequence). CDR3 in DNA: TGTGCCAGCAACAACAATGAGCAGTTCTTC. Translated: CASNNNEQFF.

This clone occurred a few times. This sequence joins TRBV28 and TRBJ1-5; 8 bases line up with TRBD1. The CDR3 is 15 residues long. Germline V CDR1 and CDR2: MDHEN, SYDVKM. V was clipped by 6 bases and J by 5 bases; unmatched bases: 9. CDR3 nucleotides: TGTGCCAGCAGATCCGGGACAGGTCGGCATCAGCCCCAGCATTTT. Protein product: CASRSGTGRHQPQHF.

This clone was observed a handful of times. The chain has TRBV29-1 and TRBJ1-2; the match to TRBD1 covers 7 bases. With V trimmed by 5 bases and J by 4 bases, 10 bases remained unmatched. Germline V gene sequence: CDR1 SQVTM, CDR2 ANQGSEA. The CDR3 spans 14 residues. The CDR3 DNA reads as TGCAGCGTTTCCTTTAGGACAGGACCCTATGGCTACACCTTC. Translated: CSVSFRTGPYGYTF.

The chain links TRBV4-2 to TRBJ1-4, with a possible D match to TRBD1 (5 bases). Germline CDR1 is LGHNA and CDR2 is YNFKEQ. There are 15 residues in the CDR3. V lost 0 bases and J lost 5, with 10 bases in between. The CDR3, as DNA: TGTGCCAGCAGCCAAGATATGAGACAGAATGAAAAACTGTTTTTT. Encoded protein: CASSQDMRQNEKLFF.

The chain employs TRBV6-6 and TRBJ1-5, with D unresolved. From germline, CDR1 is MNHNY and CDR2 SVGAGI (reference sequence). The CDR3 has 13 amino acids. The V end lost 6 bases, the J end lost 2 bases, and 8 bases lay between the germline ends. CDR3 in DNA: TGTGCCAGCAGCCTCGTGGGCAATCAGCCCCAGCATTTT. This gives the protein CASSLVGNQPQHF.

The chain joins TRBV6-5 to TRBJ2-1; no firm D call. The CDR3 has 11 amino acids. Germline assignment: CDR1 MNHEY and CDR2 SVGAGI. The germline V and J ends were trimmed by 10 bases and 3 bases, with 7 bases remaining between them. CDR3: CATSGYNEQFF. CDR3 DNA sequence: TGTGCCACCTCAGGCTACAATGAGCAGTTCTTC.